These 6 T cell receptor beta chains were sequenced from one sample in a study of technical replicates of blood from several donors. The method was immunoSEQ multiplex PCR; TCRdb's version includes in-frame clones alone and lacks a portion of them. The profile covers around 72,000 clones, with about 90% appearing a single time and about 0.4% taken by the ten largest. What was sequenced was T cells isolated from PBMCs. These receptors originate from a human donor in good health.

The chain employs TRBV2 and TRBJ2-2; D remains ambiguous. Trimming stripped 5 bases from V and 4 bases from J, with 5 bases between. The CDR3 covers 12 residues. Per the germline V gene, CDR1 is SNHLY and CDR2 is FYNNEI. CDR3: CASSPGTGELFF. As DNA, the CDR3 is TGTGCCAGCAGTCCAGGCACCGGGGAGCTGTTTTTT.

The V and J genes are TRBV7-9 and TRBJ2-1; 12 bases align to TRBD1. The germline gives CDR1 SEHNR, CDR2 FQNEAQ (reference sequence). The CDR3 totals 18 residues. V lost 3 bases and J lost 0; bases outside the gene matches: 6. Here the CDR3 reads CASSLGTGGSISYNEQFF. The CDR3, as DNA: TGTGCCAGCAGCTTGGGGACAGGGGGCTCTATCTCCTACAATGAGCAGTTCTTC.

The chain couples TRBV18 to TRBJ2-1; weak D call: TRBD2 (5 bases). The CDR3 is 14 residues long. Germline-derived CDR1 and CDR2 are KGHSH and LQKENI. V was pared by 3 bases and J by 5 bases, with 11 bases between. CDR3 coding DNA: TGTGCCAGCTCACCGGACTTAAGAGACAATGAGCAGTTCTTC. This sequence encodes CASSPDLRDNEQFF.

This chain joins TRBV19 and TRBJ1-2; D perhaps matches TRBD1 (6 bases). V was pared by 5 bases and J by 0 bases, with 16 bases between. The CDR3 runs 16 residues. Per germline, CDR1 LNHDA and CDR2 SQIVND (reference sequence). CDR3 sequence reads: CASSDTGQLANYGYTF. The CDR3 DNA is TGTGCCAGTAGTGATACCGGACAGCTAGCTAACTATGGCTACACCTTC.

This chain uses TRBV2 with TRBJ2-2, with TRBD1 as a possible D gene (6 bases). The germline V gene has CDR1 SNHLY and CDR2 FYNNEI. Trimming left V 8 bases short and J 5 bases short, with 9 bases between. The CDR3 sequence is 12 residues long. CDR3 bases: TGTGCCAGCGGACAGACTACCGGGGAGCTGTTTTTT. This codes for CASGQTTGELFF.

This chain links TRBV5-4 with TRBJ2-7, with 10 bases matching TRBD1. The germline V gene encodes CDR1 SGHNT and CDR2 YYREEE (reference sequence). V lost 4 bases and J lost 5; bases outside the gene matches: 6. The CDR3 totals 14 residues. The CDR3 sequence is CASSPGTGENEQYF. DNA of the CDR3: TGTGCCAGCAGCCCCGGGACAGGGGAGAACGAGCAGTACTTC.